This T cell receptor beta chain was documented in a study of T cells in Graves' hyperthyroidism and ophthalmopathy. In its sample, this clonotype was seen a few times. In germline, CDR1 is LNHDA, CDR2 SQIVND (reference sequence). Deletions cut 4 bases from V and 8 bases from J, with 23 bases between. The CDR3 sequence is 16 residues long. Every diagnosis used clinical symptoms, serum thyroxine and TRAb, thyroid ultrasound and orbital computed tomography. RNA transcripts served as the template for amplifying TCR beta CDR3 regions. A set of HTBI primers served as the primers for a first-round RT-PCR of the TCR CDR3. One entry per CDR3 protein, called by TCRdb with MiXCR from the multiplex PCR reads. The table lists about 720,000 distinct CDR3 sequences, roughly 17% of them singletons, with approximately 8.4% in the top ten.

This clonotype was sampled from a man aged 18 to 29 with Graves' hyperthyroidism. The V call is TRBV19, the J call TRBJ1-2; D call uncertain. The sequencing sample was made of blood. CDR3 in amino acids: CASSSRDRTPRKGYTF. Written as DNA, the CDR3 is TGTGCCAGTAGTAGTAGAGACCGAACTCCGCGAAAGGGCTACACCTTC.